Below, 32 T cell receptor beta chains from the same sample are listed, as sequenced in a study of T cell changes during pregnancy in multiple sclerosis. The table came from immunoSEQ multiplex PCR; TCRdb's copy has only in-frame clones and leaves some out. Found here are 50,000 to 65,000 clones, about 96% of them singletons; the top ten hold 2.5%. Specimen: CD8+ T cells from peripheral blood mononuclear cells, collected after pregnancy. These receptors were taken from a female donor with multiple sclerosis, enrolled in a pregnancy study.

The rearrangement joins TRBV7-8 to TRBJ2-1; 11 nucleotides match TRBD2. Germline trimming cut 1 base from V and 4 bases from J; bases unmatched to any gene: 9. CDR3 length: 18 residues. CDR1 and CDR2 from the germline V gene are SGHVS and FQNEAQ. The DNA for the CDR3 is TGTGCCAGCAGCTTAGTAGTTCTGGGACTAGCGGATTACAATGAGCAGTTCTTC. It yields the protein CASSLVVLGLADYNEQFF.

The sample holds one count of this clone. J is TRBJ1-2 and V is TRBV25-1; TRBD1 agrees at 7 bases. The length of the CDR3 is 14 residues. Germline CDR1 and CDR2: MGHDK and SYGVNS. V dropped 4 bases and J dropped 4; count of bases not matched to a gene: 6. The CDR3 loop reads CASSASDRIYGYTF. The CDR3, as DNA: TGTGCCAGCAGTGCCTCGGACAGGATCTATGGCTACACCTTC.

The chain carries TRBV7-9 and TRBJ1-4; 8 bases line up with TRBD1. The CDR3 sequence is 17 residues long. The germline V gene encodes CDR1 SEHNR and CDR2 FQNEAQ (reference sequence). The trim removed 5 bases at V and 5 bases at J, leaving 13 bases unmatched. The chain's CDR3 is CASSAQGAGFGNEKLFF. The CDR3 nucleotides are TGTGCCAGCAGCGCTCAGGGGGCAGGATTCGGAAATGAAAAACTGTTTTTT.

The chain employs TRBV5-1 and TRBJ2-1, with 7 bases that match TRBD1. J lost 15 bases, V lost 0 bases, and 9 bases had no gene match. This CDR3 comprises 13 residues. CDR1 is SGHRS and CDR2 is YFSETQ in the germline V gene. The chain's CDR3 is CASSLDGLRGLFF. The CDR3 region has the DNA TGCGCCAGCAGCTTGGATGGGCTAAGGGGGCTGTTCTTC.

This rearrangement joins TRBV27 to TRBJ1-2; 8 bases fit TRBD1. The CDR3 is 13 residues long. V lost 4 bases and J lost 8; bases outside the gene matches: 6. The germline CDR1 and CDR2 sequences are MNHEY and SMNVEV (reference sequence). In nucleotides, the CDR3 is TGTGCCAGCAGTTATCAGGGGGCGCAGGGCTACACCTTC. Encoded protein: CASSYQGAQGYTF.

The chain has TRBV5-6 and TRBJ2-3, with a tentative D call TRBD2 (5 bases). CDR1 and CDR2 (germline): SGHDT, YYEEEE. CDR3 length: 14 amino acids. V lost 4 bases, J lost 1 base, and 10 bases lay in between. The chain's CDR3 is CASSPGLGTDTQYF. The CDR3 DNA follows: TGTGCCAGCAGCCCCGGACTTGGCACAGATACGCAGTATTTT.

The rearrangement uses TRBV4-3 and TRBJ2-1; 11 bases are a match to TRBD2. Trimming cost V 1 base and J 6 bases; bases outside gene matches: 5. CDR1 and CDR2 from the germline V gene are LGHNA and YSLEER. The CDR3 sequence is 16 residues long. CDR3 loop: CASSQGASGRSNEQFF. The DNA of the CDR3 is TGCGCCAGCAGCCAAGGAGCTAGCGGGAGGAGCAATGAGCAGTTCTTC.

V gene TRBV19 combines with J gene TRBJ2-1; 7 positions agree with TRBD1. The junction had 5 bases not matched to a gene; V was cut back by 7 bases and J by 8 bases. CDR1 is LNHDA, CDR2 SQIVND, per germline (reference sequence). The CDR3 is made up of 12 amino acids. The CDR3 is CASNRGGDEQFF. DNA of the CDR3: TGTGCCAGTAACAGGGGTGGTGATGAGCAGTTCTTC.

The rearrangement uses TRBV27 and TRBJ2-3; 7 bases fit TRBD2. The CDR3 has 14 amino acids. V lost 3 bases, J lost 5 bases, and 5 bases stayed unmatched. Germline V gives CDR1 MNHEY, CDR2 SMNVEV (reference sequence). CDR3 protein: CASSFGAGRDTQYF. CDR3 nucleotide sequence: TGTGCCAGCAGTTTCGGAGCGGGAAGAGATACGCAGTATTTT.

With respect to this clone: The junction does not match germline at one end; this may be a read error. The rearrangement uses TRBV13 and TRBJ2-3, with 13 bases that match TRBD2. Germline loops: CDR1 PRHDT, CDR2 FYEKMQ (reference sequence). The CDR3 has 22 residues. The CDR3, as DNA: TGTGCCGGCAGCTTAGGCGCCGGGACTAGCGGGACAAGGCGGGGTAGCACAGATACGCAGTATTTT. Its protein is CAGSLGAGTSGTRRGSTDTQYF.

The chain carries TRBV7-9 and TRBJ2-7, with 7 bases identical to TRBD1. Germline V CDR1 and CDR2: SEHNR, FQNEAQ (reference sequence). The ends lost 7 bases at V and 0 bases at J; junction bases unmatched: 12. This CDR3 has 16 amino acids. The CDR3 DNA reads as TGTGCCAGCACCTCCTCGGGACAGCTAAGCTCCTACGAGCAGTACTTC. Amino acids: CASTSSGQLSSYEQYF.

The chain has TRBV27 and TRBJ1-5; 7 bases are shared with TRBD1. The CDR3 loop spans 17 amino acids. The germline gives CDR1 MNHEY, CDR2 SMNVEV (reference sequence). The V gene end was trimmed by 2 bases and the J gene end by 2 bases; junction bases not matched to a gene: 9. CDR3 in amino acids: CASSLRGPGWGNQPQHF. The CDR3 DNA reads TGTGCCAGCAGTTTAAGGGGGCCAGGGTGGGGCAATCAGCCCCAGCATTTT.

The table lists this clone with a count of one. V and J are TRBV5-1 and TRBJ2-7; TRBD1 might be the D (5 bases). Germline V gives CDR1 SGHRS, CDR2 YFSETQ. The CDR3 totals 13 residues. Trimming shortened V by 4 bases and J by 3 bases, and 11 bases separated the two germline ends. The CDR3 nucleotides are TGCGCCAGCAGCAGGGGAATCGACTACGAGCAGTACTTC. As protein: CASSRGIDYEQYF.

The CDR3 region is CASSEAVLAGEQFF. The CDR3 DNA sequence: TGTGCCAGCAGTGAAGCCGTCCTAGCCGGTGAGCAGTTCTTC. The chain employs TRBV2 and TRBJ2-1, with D tentatively TRBD2 (5 bases). Looked up from germline, CDR1 is SNHLY and CDR2 is FYNNEI. There are 14 residues in the CDR3. V was pared by 0 bases and J by 9 bases, with 12 bases between. Combining the CDR3 with reference TRBV2 and TRBJ2-1 gives the whole variable domain EPEVTQTPSHQVTQMGQEVILRCVPISNHLYFYWYRQILGQKVEFLVSFYNNEISEKSEIFDDQFSVERPDGSNFTLKIRSTKLEDSAMYFCASSEAVLAGEQFFGPGTRLTVL.

This chain connects TRBV2 to TRBJ2-1; D perhaps matches TRBD2 (5 bases). The length of the CDR3 is 13 residues. V was shortened by 8 bases and J by 3 bases, with 11 bases between the two germline ends. CDR1 SNHLY and CDR2 FYNNEI come from the germline V gene. The CDR3 DNA reads TGTGCCAGCGGGCTAGCAATCTACAATGAGCAGTTCTTC. Encoded protein: CASGLAIYNEQFF.

The V gene is TRBV2, the J gene TRBJ2-7, with D unresolved. The CDR3 runs 12 residues. V dropped 3 bases and J dropped 3 bases, with 6 bases sitting between them. The germline CDR1 and CDR2 sequences are SNHLY and FYNNEI. DNA for the CDR3: TGTGCCAGCAGTGACAGTCACTACGAGCAGTACTTC. Protein sequence: CASSDSHYEQYF.

The rearrangement links TRBV11-2 to TRBJ2-1, with TRBD2 matching 10 bases. The germline CDR1 and CDR2 sequences are SGHAT and FQNNGV. The junction had 10 bases not matched to a gene; V was cut back by 5 bases and J by 3 bases. The CDR3 loop spans 17 amino acids. CDR3 residues: CASSRSSLAGNYNEQFF. The CDR3 DNA reads TGTGCCAGCAGCCGCTCTTCACTAGCGGGAAACTACAATGAGCAGTTCTTC.

CDR3 protein: CAWSGTGEQPQHF. For the CDR3, the DNA is TGTGCCTGGTCCGGGACAGGGGAACAGCCCCAGCATTTT. The V call is TRBV30, the J call TRBJ1-5; 10 bases match TRBD1. The CDR3 has 13 residues. V was pared by 5 bases and J by 7 bases, with 5 bases of the junction left unmatched. Germline lookup yields CDR1 GTSNPN and CDR2 SVGIG (reference sequence).

V gene TRBV30 combines with J gene TRBJ2-1, with 8 bases lining up with TRBD2. Germline-derived CDR1 and CDR2 are GTSNPN and SVGIG (reference sequence). The V gene end was trimmed by 2 bases and the J gene end by 8 bases; junction bases not matched to a gene: 11. The CDR3 runs to 15 residues. Here the CDR3 reads CAWSTGTSSSDEQFF. CDR3 nucleotides: TGTGCCTGGAGTACCGGGACTAGTTCGTCGGATGAGCAGTTCTTC.

CDR3 protein: CASSQGPNPQDSYEQYF. For the CDR3, the DNA is TGTGCCAGCAGCCAAGGCCCAAACCCTCAAGACAGCTACGAGCAGTACTTC. This chain joins TRBV14 and TRBJ2-7, with TRBD1 as a possible D gene (5 bases). CDR3 length: 17 amino acids. V gave up 1 base and J gave up 3 bases, with 19 bases separating them. Germline V gene sequence: CDR1 SGHDN, CDR2 FVKESK.

CDR3 DNA: TGTGCCAGCCGCCCCCCGGGGTTAGGCCTAGAAGAGACCCAGTACTTC. Protein sequence: CASRPPGLGLEETQYF. The chain combines TRBV28 with TRBJ2-5; tentative D call: TRBD2 (5 bases). The germline V gene encodes CDR1 MDHEN and CDR2 SYDVKM. V was clipped by 8 bases and J by 3 bases, with 22 bases between them. The CDR3 runs to 16 residues.

The chain combines TRBV15 with TRBJ2-7; D ambiguous. The germline gives CDR1 LNHNV, CDR2 YYDKDF (reference sequence). CDR3 length: 14 residues. The V end lost 5 bases, the J end lost 3 bases, and 14 bases lay between the germline ends. The CDR3 loop is CATSLSWPGYEQYF. The CDR3 DNA reads TGTGCCACCAGCCTTAGTTGGCCGGGCTACGAGCAGTACTTC.

The chain is built from TRBV4-1 and TRBJ2-7, with 8 bases aligning to TRBD2. The CDR3 length is 17 residues. V lost 0 bases and J lost 0; bases outside the gene matches: 7. Germline lookup yields CDR1 MGHRA and CDR2 YSYEKL. The CDR3 region is CASSQDPALAGSYEQYF. In DNA form, the CDR3 reads TGCGCCAGCAGCCAAGATCCGGCCCTAGCGGGCTCCTACGAGCAGTACTTC.

The CDR3 sequence is CASSYSNGRVGEQFF. The CDR3 nucleotides are TGTGCCAGCAGTTACTCCAACGGGAGGGTGGGGGAGCAGTTCTTC. The rearrangement links TRBV6-5 to TRBJ2-1; TRBD2 matches at 8 bases. The CDR3 runs 15 residues. The J segment lost 10 bases and the V segment lost 0 bases, leaving 8 bases of the junction unmatched. The germline CDR1 and CDR2 sequences are MNHEY and SVGAGI.

V usage is TRBV27 and J usage is TRBJ2-7; D is unclear. The V and J ends lost 5 bases and 2 bases respectively, with 13 bases between them. CDR1 and CDR2 (germline): MNHEY, SMNVEV (reference sequence). CDR3 length: 14 residues. The CDR3 nucleotides are TGTGCCAGCAGTACCGCCTTTGGAGCCTACGAGCAGTACTTC. This sequence encodes CASSTAFGAYEQYF.

V usage is TRBV19 and J usage is TRBJ2-1; 9 nucleotides align to TRBD2. V shed 2 bases, J shed 7 bases, and the junction held 12 bases outside the gene matches. This CDR3 spans 17 amino acids. CDR1 and CDR2 from the germline V gene are LNHDA and SQIVND (reference sequence). The DNA of the CDR3 is TGTGCCAGTAGTATACCTAGCGGGAAGGGGGAAAGGAATGAGCAGTTCTTC. Translation: CASSIPSGKGERNEQFF.

The chain recombines TRBV23-1 with TRBJ2-1; 7 nucleotides agree with TRBD2. TRBV23-1 is labeled an ORF, and its function is uncertain. This CDR3 is 21 amino acids long. Trimming took 0 bases from V and 1 from J; bases not matched to a gene: 18. CDR3 loop: CASSQSRGTNPDLGSYNEQFF. DNA for the CDR3: TGCGCCAGCAGTCAATCAAGAGGGACTAACCCTGACCTTGGTTCCTACAATGAGCAGTTCTTC.

The chain employs TRBV19 and TRBJ1-2; 10 nucleotides align to TRBD1. V dropped 5 bases and J dropped 4; count of bases not matched to a gene: 7. The CDR3 extends over 15 amino acids. Germline lookup yields CDR1 LNHDA and CDR2 SQIVND (reference sequence). As DNA, the CDR3 is TGTGCCAGTAGTCTCGGACAGGGGGTACGCTATGGCTACACCTTC. As protein: CASSLGQGVRYGYTF.

The chain's CDR3 is CASRQGQGNNEQFF. The CDR3 nucleotides read TGTGCCAGCAGACAGGGACAGGGCAACAATGAGCAGTTCTTC. The rearrangement joins TRBV2 to TRBJ2-1, with 9 bases fitting TRBD1. With V trimmed by 6 bases and J by 5 bases, 5 bases remained unmatched. The CDR3 is 14 amino acids. Germline CDR1 is SNHLY and CDR2 is FYNNEI.

V gene TRBV28 combines with J gene TRBJ2-7, with D possibly matching TRBD1 (6 bases). CDR3 length equals 18 residues. Trimming shortened V by 5 bases and J by 1 base, and 24 bases separated the two germline ends. Germline-derived CDR1 and CDR2 are MDHEN and SYDVKM. The CDR3 coding sequence is TGTGCCAGCAGTCTCCCCCTAGCCACGACAGGCCCTTCCTACGAGCAGTACTTC. Its protein is CASSLPLATTGPSYEQYF. The variable domain in full, with the rest retrieved from reference TRBV28 and TRBJ2-7, is DVKVTQSSRYLVKRTGEKVFLECVQDMDHENMFWYRQDPGLGLRLIYFSYDVKMKEKGDIPEGYSVSREKKERFSLILESASTNQTSMYLCASSLPLATTGPSYEQYFGPGTRLTVT.

J is TRBJ2-1 and V is TRBV27; the D gene is possibly TRBD2 (5 bases). Per germline, CDR1 MNHEY and CDR2 SMNVEV (reference sequence). The CDR3 is 12 residues long. V lost 5 bases and J lost 5, with 7 bases in between. The CDR3, as DNA: TGTGCCAGCAGTACCGGGAACAATGAGCAGTTCTTC. This gives the protein CASSTGNNEQFF.

The chain links TRBV9 to TRBJ2-1; 10 bases map to TRBD1. Trimming took 3 bases from V and 7 from J; bases not matched to a gene: 4. There are 14 residues in the CDR3. Germline V gene sequence: CDR1 SGDLS, CDR2 YYNGEE. CDR3 sequence (DNA): TGTGCCAGCAGCGAGACAGGGGGCGGAAATGAGCAGTTCTTC. Translation: CASSETGGGNEQFF.